This T cell receptor beta chain was profiled in a study of cytomegalovirus exposure and HLA in healthy donors. Findings and caveats of the study: Many donors carried some public TCRs, although rarity characterized most TCR sequences.

The PCR had 60 Vbeta and 13 Jbeta primers. The protocol was immunoSEQ multiplex PCR, while the TCRdb copy is restricted to in-frame clones and leaves out a portion. The sample lists fewer than 150,000 clones; about 74% were seen once. Comment on this clone: Its cognate antigen is unknown.

Per germline, CDR1 SGHRS and CDR2 YFSETQ. Trimming stripped 0 bases from V and 7 bases from J, with 13 bases between. CDR3 size: 14 residues. The receptor comes from a woman between 35 and 50 years old in good health and CMV-seropositive. Source material: PBMCs. The genes are TRBV5-1 and TRBJ1-2; perhaps TRBD1 as D (6 bases). The CDR3 DNA sequence: TGCGCCAGCAGCTTGGCGAACAGGGATGGTGGCTACACCTTC. This translates into CASSLANRDGGYTF. The whole variable domain, filled in from reference TRBV5-1 and TRBJ1-2, reads KAGVTQTPRYLIKTRGQQVTLSCSPISGHRSVSWYQQTPGQGLQFLFEYFSETQRNKGNFPGRFSGRQFSNSRSEMNVSTLELGDSALYLCASSLANRDGGYTFGSGTRLTVV.